These T cell receptor beta chains were read from a single sample in a study of CD8 T cells in ankylosing spondylitis. TCRdb re-called the 5' RACE reads through MiXCR, storing one row per CDR3 protein. The sample includes around 75,000 distinct CDR3 sequences, about 5% of them seen just once. The source material was blood, either unsorted or a sorted T cell fraction (not recorded which). Receptors originate from a male donor with ankylosing spondylitis or in good health (not recorded which). The CDR3 runs from the conserved cysteine through the conserved F or W. Each record gives: D gene, V gene, clone size, J gene, CDR3 DNA, CDR3 protein. A D gene is named only where the DNA matches it firmly. Not every row has a clone size; where given, it reads once, few, many or a size class.

-	TRBV7-9	-	TRBJ2-5	TGTGCCAGCAACAAAGGGGCGGCAGCCCAAGAGACCCAGTACTTC	CASNKGAAAQETQYF
TRBD2	TRBV12-3/TRBV12-4	many	TRBJ2-3	TGTGCCAGCAGCGAGGGGACTAGCGGCAACACAGATACGCAGTATTTT	CASSEGTSGNTDTQYF
-	TRBV29-1	many	TRBJ2-1	TGCAGCGTTGAGGCAGACCCTAGCTCCTACAATGAGCAGTTCTTC	CSVEADPSSYNEQFF
TRBD1	TRBV10-3	many	TRBJ1-6	TGTGCCACGGGGACAGGGATAAATTCACCCCTCCACTTT	CATGTGINSPLHF
-	TRBV10-3	many	TRBJ1-5	TGTGCCATCAGCACAGGGTCTGGGGTAGGTCAGCCCCAGCATTTT	CAISTGSGVGQPQHF
-	TRBV3-1	many	TRBJ1-2	TGTGCCAGCAGCCACCTAGTCTCTGTCTACACCTTC	CASSHLVSVYTF
-	TRBV19	many	TRBJ1-5	TGTGCCAGTAGTATGCCCATCGGTCCTTCTTGGGCCCAGCATTTT	CASSMPIGPSWAQHF
TRBD2	TRBV5-1	many	TRBJ2-3	TGCGCCAGCAGCTTGGGTCTAGCGGACAGCACAGATACGCAGTATTTT	CASSLGLADSTDTQYF
TRBD1	TRBV3-1	many	TRBJ1-2	TGTGCCAGCAGCCCGCGAGACAGGGCGGGCAACTATGGCTACACCTTC	CASSPRDRAGNYGYTF
-	TRBV7-9	many	TRBJ1-5	TGTGCCAGCAGCTCCCGACAGGACCCTATCAATCAGCCCCAGCATTTT	CASSSRQDPINQPQHF
-	TRBV28	many	TRBJ1-5	TGTGCCAGCATCCTATCAGGGGGCAATCAGCCCCAGCATTTT	CASILSGGNQPQHF
-	TRBV7-2	many	TRBJ2-3	TGTGCCAGCAGCTTAGCGGGGACGCTATGGGATACGCAGTATTTT	CASSLAGTLWDTQYF
-	TRBV9	many	TRBJ1-2	TGTGCCAGCAGCGACTTAATAGGGACCATCTACACCTTC	CASSDLIGTIYTF
TRBD1	TRBV5-1	few	TRBJ1-4	TGCGCCAGCAGCTTGGGAGGACAGGCCGGGGAAAAACTGTTTTTT	CASSLGGQAGEKLFF
TRBD1	TRBV12-3/TRBV12-4	many	TRBJ2-3	TGTGCCAGCAGTCGGCCGGGACAGGGGACAGATACGCAGTATTTT	CASSRPGQGTDTQYF
-	TRBV15	many	TRBJ1-5	TGTGCCACCAGCAGAGATGAGAATCAGCCCCAGCATTTT	CATSRDENQPQHF
TRBD2	TRBV12-3/TRBV12-4	-	TRBJ2-7	TGTGCCAGCATTCGGACTAGCGAGAAGAACGAGCAGTACTTC	CASIRTSEKNEQYF
-	TRBV4-2	many	TRBJ2-1	TGTGCCAGCAGCCAAGCCGACCCAGGTTACAATGAGCAGTTCTTC	CASSQADPGYNEQFF
-	TRBV4-3	many	TRBJ2-5	TGCGCCAGCAGCCAAGGGTGGAGACAGGTTCAAGAGACCCAGTACTTC	CASSQGWRQVQETQYF
TRBD2	TRBV4-2	many	TRBJ2-3	TGTGCCAGCAGCCAAGATCCAGCGGGGGCTAGCACAGATACGCAGTATTTT	CASSQDPAGASTDTQYF
TRBD1	TRBV4-2	many	TRBJ2-7	TGTGCCAGCAGCCAAGGGCAGGGGGCTAAAGAAGAGTACTTC	CASSQGQGAKEEYF
TRBD1	TRBV7-4	-	TRBJ1-1	TGTACCAGCAGCCGACAGGGGTCTTCCCCCACGAACACCGAAGCTTTCTTT	CTSSRQGSSPTNTEAFF
TRBD1	TRBV29-1	many	TRBJ2-3	TGCAGCGTCGGCCGCGGGACAGGGGAGGGAGATACGCAGTATTTT	CSVGRGTGEGDTQYF
-	TRBV28	many	TRBJ1-6	TGTGCCAGCACCCCCCCGAGGGGTCCCCTCCACTTT	CASTPPRGPLHF
-	TRBV27	many	TRBJ2-5	TGTGCCAGCAGTTTATTCGGGGTGGGAGGCCAAGAGACCCAGTACTTC	CASSLFGVGGQETQYF
TRBD2	TRBV6-2/TRBV6-3	many	TRBJ2-1	TGTGCCAGCAGTTACTCCACAGGGCGCGGGGGGTACAATGAGCAGTTCTTC	CASSYSTGRGGYNEQFF
TRBD1	TRBV24-1	many	TRBJ1-1	TGTGCCACCCTTGGGACAGAGAACACTGAAGCTTTCTTT	CATLGTENTEAFF
-	TRBV10-3	many	TRBJ1-3	TGTGCCATCAGTGAACGGTTGGATTCTGGAAACACCATATATTTT	CAISERLDSGNTIYF
-	TRBV30	many	TRBJ2-1	TGTGCCTGGAGCCCCCAGTACAATGAGCAGTTCTTC	CAWSPQYNEQFF
TRBD2	TRBV6-2/TRBV6-3	many	TRBJ2-1	TGTGCCAGCAGTTACCAGCGGGGCTACAATGAGCAGTTCTTC	CASSYQRGYNEQFF
-	TRBV28	many	TRBJ2-5	TGTGCCAGCAGTTGGGCAGGGCACACAATTGAGACCCAGTACTTC	CASSWAGHTIETQYF
TRBD2	TRBV20-1	many	TRBJ2-3	TGCAGTGCTAGAGATCTGAGCGGGGAAGACACAGATACGCAGTATTTT	CSARDLSGEDTDTQYF
TRBD1	TRBV6-1	many	TRBJ1-2	TGTGCCAGCAGTGATAAAAACAGGGGCCTCTATGGCTACACCTTC	CASSDKNRGLYGYTF
-	TRBV10-3	many	TRBJ2-7	TGTGCCATCAGTGAGTCTGGCTCCTACGAGCAGTACTTC	CAISESGSYEQYF
-	TRBV2	many	TRBJ1-4	TGTGCCATCCCCCGGGACTCAAATAATGAAAAACTGTTTTTT	CAIPRDSNNEKLFF
-	TRBV20-1	many	TRBJ2-2	TGCAGTGCTAGAGAGATGTTAGCCGGGGAGCTGTTTTTT	CSAREMLAGELFF
-	TRBV28	many	TRBJ2-7	TGTGCCAGCAGTTTCTGGACGCTGTTTTACGAGCAGTACTTC	CASSFWTLFYEQYF
TRBD2	TRBV4-1	many	TRBJ2-3	TGCGCCAGCAGCTTGACTAGCGGATACACAGATACGCAGTATTTT	CASSLTSGYTDTQYF
-	TRBV20-1	many	TRBJ1-1	TGCAGTGCTAGAGTTATGGGGGATAACACTGAAGCTTTCTTT	CSARVMGDNTEAFF
TRBD1	TRBV25-1	-	TRBJ2-2	TGTGTCAGCAGTCGACAGGGGAACACCGGGGAGCTGTTTTTT	CVSSRQGNTGELFF
-	TRBV3-1	many	TRBJ1-1	TGTGCCAGCAGCCAAGAGGGGCAGAACACTGAAGCTTTCTTT	CASSQEGQNTEAFF
-	TRBV4-3	many	TRBJ2-1	TGCGCCAGCAGCCATGATCTAGGCCTCGAGCAGTTCTTC	CASSHDLGLEQFF
TRBD1	TRBV28	many	TRBJ2-1	TGTGCCAGCAGGACGTCCGGGACAGGGTTCGGTGAGCAGTTCTTC	CASRTSGTGFGEQFF
-	TRBV29-1	few	TRBJ1-2	TGCAGCGTTTTTGCTAGCTATGGCTACACCTTC	CSVFASYGYTF
TRBD1	TRBV11-2	many	TRBJ1-1	TGTGCCAGCAGCTTAGAAAGGGACAGCAAGGCTTTCTTT	CASSLERDSKAFF
-	TRBV20-1	many	TRBJ1-3	TGCAGTGCAGAAACGGGGTCGGACGGAAACACCATATATTTT	CSAETGSDGNTIYF